One sample yielded the 27 T cell receptor beta chains listed below, sequenced in a study of T cells after yellow fever vaccination. Each CDR3 protein is one row after TCRdb ran MiXCR on the 5' RACE reads. The table lists some 500,000 distinct CDR3 sequences, approximately 13% of them singletons. The source was PBMCs, collected on the day of the yellow fever booster vaccination. Receptor source: a man aged 30-40 years who received the YFV17D yellow fever vaccine.

This clonotype was recorded a few times. This sequence joins TRBV19 and TRBJ2-4, with no clear D. The CDR3 totals 15 residues. Trimming removed 1 base from V and 7 bases from J, with 14 bases in between. Germline loops: CDR1 LNHDA, CDR2 SQIVND (reference sequence). This CDR3 reads CASSIVGGMGNIQYF. As DNA, the CDR3 is TGTGCCAGTAGTATAGTTGGTGGGATGGGGAACATTCAGTACTTC.

With regard to this clonotype: A far larger clone is one base from this, pointing to a likely read error. Likely a read error: the CDR3 ends without its conserved phenylalanine or tryptophan. The chain couples TRBV12-3 or TRBV12-4 to TRBJ2-7; possibly TRBD1 for D (5 bases). The length of the CDR3 is 13 residues. V lost 3 bases to trimming and J lost 1 base, with 7 bases between them. The DNA of the CDR3 is TGTGCCAGCAGTTTGCAGGGTTCCTACGAGCAGTACTTA. Amino acid sequence: CASSLQGSYEQYL.

This clonotype has only a few counts. The chain recombines TRBV19 with TRBJ2-1, with D possibly TRBD2 on 5 matching bases. The V end lost 4 bases, the J end lost 7 bases, and 17 bases lay between the germline ends. CDR1 and CDR2 (germline): LNHDA, SQIVND (reference sequence). The CDR3 runs to 15 residues. The CDR3 sequence: CASSTATERRNEQFF. The CDR3 DNA is TGTGCCAGTAGTACGGCGACCGAAAGGAGGAATGAGCAGTTCTTC.

This chain connects TRBV7-2 to TRBJ2-1; 9 positions agree with TRBD2. Germline lookup yields CDR1 SGHTA and CDR2 FQGNSA. V lost 8 bases, J lost 3 bases, and 8 bases stayed unmatched. The CDR3 totals 15 residues. Here the CDR3 DNA reads TGTGCCAGCCGCCTAGCGGGACGGTTCTACAATGAGCAGTTCTTC. This translates into CASRLAGRFYNEQFF.

In this sample, this clonotype turned up a few times. The chain combines TRBV4-3 with TRBJ2-2; TRBD2 matches 10 bases. The CDR3 loop spans 18 amino acids. The V gene end was trimmed by 0 bases and the J gene end by 5 bases; junction bases not matched to a gene: 9. CDR1 is LGHNA and CDR2 is YSLEER in the germline V gene. CDR3 region: CASSQEVPSGRVTGELFF. CDR3 nucleotides: TGCGCCAGCAGCCAAGAGGTGCCTAGCGGGAGAGTAACCGGGGAGCTGTTTTTT.

Concerning this clonotype: The missing conserved phenylalanine or tryptophan at the end of this CDR3 makes a read error likely. The chain is built from TRBV7-9 and TRBJ2-5; D is unclear. This CDR3 is built from 16 residues. V gave up 5 bases and J gave up 5 bases, with 21 bases separating them. The germline gives CDR1 SEHNR, CDR2 FQNEAQ (reference sequence). For the CDR3, the DNA is TGTGCCAGCAGCCCAGGCGGTAGCTCGGCTCCGGAGACCCAGTACCTC. Translating gives CASSPGGSSAPETQYL.

V is TRBV15 and J is TRBJ2-7; D remains ambiguous. Germline CDR1 reads LNHNV; CDR2 reads YYDKDF (reference sequence). The CDR3 length is 12 residues. With 3 bases removed from V and 3 bases from J, the gap between germline ends came to 6 bases. CDR3 residues: CATSRSGYEQYF. In DNA, the CDR3 is TGTGCCACCAGCAGGTCGGGCTACGAGCAGTACTTC.

This clonotype appeared a few times. The chain combines TRBV5-4 with TRBJ2-1; D is uncertain. V dropped 4 bases and J dropped 6 bases, with 11 bases sitting between them. This CDR3 has 13 amino acids. The germline CDR1 and CDR2 sequences are SGHNT and YYREEE (reference sequence). In DNA form, the CDR3 reads TGTGCCAGCAGCCCCAATATGGCCAATGAGCAGTTCTTC. It specifies CASSPNMANEQFF.

V usage is TRBV6-5 and J usage is TRBJ1-2; TRBD1 might be the D (6 bases). Germline V gives CDR1 MNHEY, CDR2 SVGAGI. This CDR3 is built from 15 residues. Trimming took off 0 bases at V and 2 bases at J, with 10 bases between the two ends. CDR3 loop: CASSYSNGQNYGYTF. The CDR3, as DNA: TGTGCCAGCAGTTACTCGAATGGACAGAACTATGGCTACACCTTC.

This CDR3 is CASRETWGNEQFF. The CDR3 DNA reads TGTGCCAGTAGAGAAACCTGGGGGAATGAGCAGTTCTTC. This chain uses TRBV19 with TRBJ2-1; D may match TRBD1 or TRBD2 (5 bases each). CDR3 length equals 13 residues. V was pared by 6 bases and J by 7 bases, with 13 bases between. The V gene's germline CDR1 is LNHDA and CDR2 SQIVND (reference sequence).

This clonotype was observed a handful of times. The chain recombines TRBV5-1 with TRBJ2-2; TRBD1 matches at 7 bases. The V and J ends lost 0 bases and 6 bases, in that order; junction bases with no gene match: 8. The V gene's germline CDR1 is SGHRS and CDR2 YFSETQ. This CDR3 region has 16 residues. Here the CDR3 reads CASSLDRGVGAGELFF. The CDR3 region has the DNA TGCGCCAGCAGCTTGGACAGGGGAGTCGGCGCCGGGGAGCTGTTTTTT.

This clonotype was observed at least ten times. The chain has TRBV7-9 and TRBJ1-5, with D tentatively TRBD1 (5 bases). The CDR3 length is 15 residues. Trimming stripped 5 bases from V and 0 bases from J, with 11 bases between. From germline, CDR1 is SEHNR and CDR2 FQNEAQ (reference sequence). The chain's CDR3 is CASSLGTNSNQPQHF. In DNA form, the CDR3 reads TGTGCCAGCAGCCTAGGGACGAATAGCAATCAGCCCCAGCATTTT.

This clonotype was observed a few times. The rearrangement uses TRBV20-1 and TRBJ2-7; tentatively, D is TRBD2 (5 bases). This CDR3 has 12 amino acids. Germline V gives CDR1 DFQATT, CDR2 SNEGSKA (reference sequence). V lost 5 bases to trimming and J lost 2 bases, with 10 bases between them. For the CDR3, the DNA is TGCAGTGCTGAGGGAGTCGCCTACGAGCAGTACTTC. Translated: CSAEGVAYEQYF.

The chain links TRBV5-5 to TRBJ2-7, with D uncertain. The V end was cut by 0 bases, the J end by 0 bases, with 16 bases between. Looked up from germline, CDR1 is SGHKS and CDR2 is YYEKEE (reference sequence). The CDR3 covers 17 residues. CDR3 region: CASSLAHTTVSSYEQYF. The CDR3 region has the DNA TGTGCCAGCAGCTTGGCTCACACTACCGTGAGCTCCTACGAGCAGTACTTC.

Only a few counts were recorded for this clonotype. The J gene is TRBJ1-5, the V gene TRBV12-3 or TRBV12-4, with D tentatively TRBD1 (6 bases). Trimming left V 4 bases short and J 4 bases short, with 14 bases between. This CDR3 contains 15 residues. CDR3 nucleotides: TGTGCCAGCAGTTCCCTCGGGACAATGAATCAGCCCCAGCATTTT. Amino acid sequence: CASSSLGTMNQPQHF.

The sample holds a few counts of this clonotype. The chain recombines TRBV6-5 with TRBJ1-6; D is ambiguous. Germline V lookup: CDR1 MNHEY, CDR2 SVGAGI. The V end was cut by 5 bases, the J end by 9 bases, with 20 bases between. The CDR3 is made up of 16 amino acids. Here the CDR3 reads CASSLTGLSPGSPLHF. DNA of the CDR3: TGTGCCAGCAGTCTAACCGGCCTCAGCCCGGGTTCACCCCTCCACTTT.

This clonotype was seen only a few times. The V gene is TRBV5-5, the J gene TRBJ2-5; TRBD2 agrees at 13 bases. Germline V gene sequence: CDR1 SGHKS, CDR2 YYEKEE (reference sequence). Germline trimming cut 4 bases from V and 0 bases from J; bases unmatched to any gene: 3. The CDR3 loop spans 16 amino acids. CDR3 in DNA: TGTGCCAGCAGCCCAGGGACTAGCGGGAACCAAGAGACCCAGTACTTC. Translation: CASSPGTSGNQETQYF.

This chain links TRBV9 with TRBJ2-2, with D maybe TRBD2 (6 bases). V was trimmed by 6 bases and J by 5 bases, leaving 14 bases between them. This CDR3 is built from 14 residues. CDR1 and CDR2 from the germline V gene are SGDLS and YYNGEE. CDR3 in DNA: TGTGCCAGCACGGCGGGGTTGAGGACCGGGGAGCTGTTTTTT. Protein sequence: CASTAGLRTGELFF.

This clonotype was seen many times. This sequence joins TRBV29-1 and TRBJ2-7, with 7 bases lining up with TRBD1. CDR1 and CDR2 from the germline V gene are SQVTM and ANQGSEA. V was pared by 7 bases and J by 5 bases, with 17 bases of the junction left unmatched. The length of the CDR3 is 15 residues. In DNA form, the CDR3 reads TGCAGCGCCACAAAGGGTGACAGGGAGATGAACGAGCAGTACTTC. Its translation: CSATKGDREMNEQYF.

This clonotype has ten or more counts. This chain links TRBV20-1 with TRBJ1-4; weak D call: TRBD1 (6 bases). The V and J ends lost 1 base and 8 bases respectively, with 11 bases between them. Germline CDR1 DFQATT, CDR2 SNEGSKA (reference sequence). This CDR3 spans 13 amino acids. The CDR3 DNA is TGCAGTGCTAGAGGACAGGCAAGCGAAAAACTGTTTTTT. Its translation: CSARGQASEKLFF.

This clonotype was counted only a few times. V usage is TRBV10-1 and J usage is TRBJ2-1, with 9 bases that match TRBD1. This CDR3 has 14 residues. V was pared by 3 bases and J by 10 bases, with 7 bases of the junction left unmatched. Germline values: CDR1 WNHNN, CDR2 SYGVQD (reference sequence). In DNA, the CDR3 is TGCGCCAGCAGTGATAGGGACAGGGAGTTCGAGCAGTTCTTC. As protein: CASSDRDREFEQFF.

This rearrangement joins TRBV5-1 to TRBJ2-3; 14 bases are a match to TRBD2. The CDR3 has 19 amino acids. Germline values: CDR1 SGHRS, CDR2 YFSETQ. With 4 bases clipped from V and 2 bases from J, the junction kept 12 bases outside the gene matches. The CDR3 sequence: CASSTPNGTSGSPTDTQYF. The CDR3 nucleotides are TGCGCCAGCAGCACCCCTAACGGGACTAGCGGGAGCCCCACAGATACGCAGTATTTT.

The chain carries TRBV20-1 and TRBJ2-3, with D unresolved. Germline loops: CDR1 DFQATT, CDR2 SNEGSKA (reference sequence). The CDR3 loop spans 13 amino acids. The V gene lost 2 bases and the J gene lost 2 bases, with 8 bases spanning the gap. The CDR3 sequence: CSARSSHTDTQYF. The DNA for the CDR3 is TGCAGTGCTAGATCCAGCCACACAGATACGCAGTATTTT.

This chain connects TRBV3-1 to TRBJ2-3, with 10 bases identical to TRBD2. Per germline, CDR1 LGHDT and CDR2 YNNKEL (reference sequence). CDR3 size: 18 residues. After removal of 4 bases from V and 3 bases from J, the junction contained 13 bases not matched to a gene. For the CDR3, the DNA is TGTGCCAGCAGCCCCCCCCTCCCTAGCGGGAGAGGTACAGATACGCAGTATTTT. Amino acids: CASSPPLPSGRGTDTQYF.

This clonotype was counted a few times. This rearrangement joins TRBV5-1 to TRBJ2-7; perhaps TRBD2 as D (6 bases). V dropped 4 bases and J dropped 0 bases, with 26 bases sitting between them. The CDR3 length is 19 residues. Germline CDR1 SGHRS, CDR2 YFSETQ. The chain's CDR3 is CASSTSGTLSQRSSYEQYF. The CDR3 coding sequence is TGCGCCAGCAGCACATCCGGGACTCTTTCCCAGAGGAGCTCCTACGAGCAGTACTTC.

This chain joins TRBV28 and TRBJ1-1; D is unresolved. CDR1 and CDR2 from the germline V gene are MDHEN and SYDVKM. The CDR3 consists of 15 residues. V shed 3 bases and J shed 2 bases, with 13 bases lying between them. The CDR3 loop reads CASSFLGRINTEAFF. CDR3 nucleotides: TGTGCCAGCAGTTTTTTGGGCAGAATTAACACTGAAGCTTTCTTT.

The chain combines TRBV15 with TRBJ2-1; 9 bases align to TRBD2. The V segment lost 6 bases and the J segment 5 bases; nucleotides outside the gene matches: 14. CDR3 length: 17 residues. Germline CDR1 is LNHNV and CDR2 is YYDKDF (reference sequence). The CDR3 here is CATRAGVVLAGNNEQFF. The CDR3 DNA follows: TGTGCCACCAGGGCGGGGGTTGTTCTAGCGGGAAACAATGAGCAGTTCTTC.